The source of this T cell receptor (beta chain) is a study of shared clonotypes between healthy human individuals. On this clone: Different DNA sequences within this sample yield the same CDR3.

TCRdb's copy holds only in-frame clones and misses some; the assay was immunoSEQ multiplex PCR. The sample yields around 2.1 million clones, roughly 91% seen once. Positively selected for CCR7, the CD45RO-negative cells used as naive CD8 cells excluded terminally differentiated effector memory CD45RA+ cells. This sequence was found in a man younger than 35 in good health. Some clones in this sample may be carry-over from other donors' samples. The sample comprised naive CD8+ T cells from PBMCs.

The DNA for the CDR3 is TGTGCCAGCAGCTTAGAGGCCGGCTATGGCTACACCTTC. This codes for CASSLEAGYGYTF. V and J are TRBV7-9 and TRBJ1-2; D remains ambiguous. The CDR3 spans 13 residues. Trimming took off 1 base at V and 4 bases at J, with 7 bases between the two ends. Germline CDR1 and CDR2: SEHNR and FQNEAQ (reference sequence).